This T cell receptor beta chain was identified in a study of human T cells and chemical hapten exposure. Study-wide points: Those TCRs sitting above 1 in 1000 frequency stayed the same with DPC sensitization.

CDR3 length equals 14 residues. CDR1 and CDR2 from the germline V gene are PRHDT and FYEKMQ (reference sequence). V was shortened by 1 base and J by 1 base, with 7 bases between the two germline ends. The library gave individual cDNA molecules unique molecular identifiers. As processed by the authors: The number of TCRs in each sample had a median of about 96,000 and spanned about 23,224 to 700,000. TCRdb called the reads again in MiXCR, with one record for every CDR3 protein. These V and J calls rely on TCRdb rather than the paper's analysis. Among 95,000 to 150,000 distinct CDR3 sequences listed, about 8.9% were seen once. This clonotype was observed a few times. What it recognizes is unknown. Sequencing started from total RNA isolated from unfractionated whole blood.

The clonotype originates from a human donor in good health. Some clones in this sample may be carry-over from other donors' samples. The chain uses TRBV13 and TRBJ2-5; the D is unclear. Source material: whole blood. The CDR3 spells CASSLVASQETQYF. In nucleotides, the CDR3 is TGTGCCAGCAGCTTAGTCGCAAGCCAAGAGACCCAGTACTTC.